This T cell receptor beta chain was found in a study of cytomegalovirus exposure and HLA in healthy donors. Findings and caveats of the study: Subsequent analysis of the 120 or so validation repertoires found a tendency for first-cohort TCR clusters to co-occur. The study listed around 150 cytomegalovirus-associated TCR beta chains.

Profiled with immunoSEQ multiplex PCR; TCRdb holds only in-frame clones, not every one. The sample includes under 300,000 clones, 90% of them seen just once. V gave up 4 bases and J gave up 4 bases, with 13 bases separating them. Germline CDR1 is PRHDT and CDR2 is FYEKMQ (reference sequence). This CDR3 region has 14 residues. Regarding this clone: Its antigen is unknown.

V usage is TRBV13 and J usage is TRBJ1-2; perhaps TRBD1 as D (5 bases). The specimen was PBMCs. The receptor comes from a woman aged 18 to 35 in good health and CMV-seronegative. The CDR3 here is CASSSGLGGYGYTF. The CDR3 region has the DNA TGTGCCAGCAGCTCGGGCCTGGGGGGCTATGGCTACACCTTC.